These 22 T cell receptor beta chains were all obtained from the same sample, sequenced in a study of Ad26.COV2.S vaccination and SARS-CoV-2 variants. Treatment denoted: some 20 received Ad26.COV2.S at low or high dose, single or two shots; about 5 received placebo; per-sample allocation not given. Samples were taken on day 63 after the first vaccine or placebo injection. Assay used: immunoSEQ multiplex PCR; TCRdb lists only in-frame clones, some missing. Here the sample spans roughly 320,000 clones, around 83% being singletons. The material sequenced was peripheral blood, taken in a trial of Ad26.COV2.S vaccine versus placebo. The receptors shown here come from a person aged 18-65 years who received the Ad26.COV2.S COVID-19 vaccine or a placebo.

CDR3 sequence: CASYYLGQGGTEAFF. Here the CDR3 DNA reads TGTGCCAGCTACTATTTGGGACAGGGTGGAACTGAAGCTTTCTTT. J is TRBJ1-1 and V is TRBV18; 9 positions match TRBD1. Germline CDR1 KGHSH, CDR2 LQKENI. With 7 bases clipped from V and 5 bases from J, the junction kept 11 bases outside the gene matches. The CDR3 has 15 amino acids. The whole variable domain, filled in from reference TRBV18 and TRBJ1-1, reads NAGVMQNPRHLVRRRGQEARLRCSPMKGHSHVYWYRQLPEEGLKFMVYLQKENIIDESGMPKERFSAEFPKEGPSILRIQQVVRGDSAAYFCASYYLGQGGTEAFFGQGTRLTVV.

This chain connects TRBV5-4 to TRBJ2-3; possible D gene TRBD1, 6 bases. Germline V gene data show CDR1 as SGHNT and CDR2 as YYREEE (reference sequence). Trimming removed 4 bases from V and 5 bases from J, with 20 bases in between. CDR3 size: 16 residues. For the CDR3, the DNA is TGTGCCAGCAGCCTCCGGGACACAGGAGGTGGAGATACGCAGTATTTT. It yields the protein CASSLRDTGGGDTQYF.

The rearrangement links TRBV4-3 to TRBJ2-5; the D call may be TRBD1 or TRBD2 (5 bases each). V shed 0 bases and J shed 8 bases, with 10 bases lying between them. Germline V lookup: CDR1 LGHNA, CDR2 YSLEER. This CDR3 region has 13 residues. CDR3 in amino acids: CASSQDVRDTQYF. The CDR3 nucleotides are TGCGCCAGCAGCCAAGATGTCCGGGACACCCAGTACTTC.

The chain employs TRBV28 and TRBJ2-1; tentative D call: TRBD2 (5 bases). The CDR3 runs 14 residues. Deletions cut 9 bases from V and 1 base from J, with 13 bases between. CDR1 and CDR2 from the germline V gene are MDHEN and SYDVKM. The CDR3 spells CASPPRGSYNEQFF. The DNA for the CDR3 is TGTGCCAGTCCGCCCCGAGGGTCCTACAATGAGCAGTTCTTC.

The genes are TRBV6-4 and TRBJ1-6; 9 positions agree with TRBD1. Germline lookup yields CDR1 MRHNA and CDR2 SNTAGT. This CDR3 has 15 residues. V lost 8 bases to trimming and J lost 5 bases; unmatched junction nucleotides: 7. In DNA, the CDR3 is TGTGCCAGCGCCCGGGACAGGGTTAATAATTCACCCCTCCACTTT. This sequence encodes CASARDRVNNSPLHF.

The DNA of the CDR3 is TGTGCCAGCAGCCCCCGCAGGGACGGTGGCTACACCTTC. It yields the protein CASSPRRDGGYTF. The J gene is TRBJ1-2, the V gene TRBV7-8; D possibly corresponds to TRBD1 (5 bases). This CDR3 has 13 residues. From germline, CDR1 is SGHVS and CDR2 FQNEAQ. Trimming removed 5 bases at V and 7 bases at J, with 14 bases between.

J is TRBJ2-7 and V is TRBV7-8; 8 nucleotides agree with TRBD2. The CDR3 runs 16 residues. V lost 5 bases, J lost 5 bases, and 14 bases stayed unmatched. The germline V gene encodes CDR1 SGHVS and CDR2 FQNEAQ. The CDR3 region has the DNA TGTGCCAGCAGCCAGCCTGGAGCGGGGGCCCTCCACGAGCAGTACTTC. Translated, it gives CASSQPGAGALHEQYF.

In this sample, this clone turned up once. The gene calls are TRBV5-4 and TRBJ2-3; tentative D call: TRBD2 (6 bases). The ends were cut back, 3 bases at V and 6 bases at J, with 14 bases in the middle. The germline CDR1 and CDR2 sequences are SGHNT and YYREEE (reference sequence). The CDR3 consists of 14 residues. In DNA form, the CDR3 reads TGTGCCAGCAGCTCGGGACTCGGGGCGGATACGCAGTATTTT. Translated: CASSSGLGADTQYF.

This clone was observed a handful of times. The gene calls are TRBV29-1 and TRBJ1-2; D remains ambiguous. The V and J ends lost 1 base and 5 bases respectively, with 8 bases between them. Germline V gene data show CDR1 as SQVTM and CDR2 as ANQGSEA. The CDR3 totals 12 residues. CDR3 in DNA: TGCAGCGTTGAAGGGTTGGGGTATGGCTACACCTTC. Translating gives CSVEGLGYGYTF.

The CDR3 loop is CASSEPSYGEEKLFF. The CDR3 DNA reads TGCGCCAGCAGTGAGCCTTCCTACGGCGAGGAAAAACTGTTTTTT. The chain recombines TRBV10-2 with TRBJ1-4; D is ambiguous. Deletions cut 2 bases from V and 8 bases from J, with 15 bases between. CDR3 length: 15 residues. Germline assignment: CDR1 WSHSY and CDR2 SAAADI.

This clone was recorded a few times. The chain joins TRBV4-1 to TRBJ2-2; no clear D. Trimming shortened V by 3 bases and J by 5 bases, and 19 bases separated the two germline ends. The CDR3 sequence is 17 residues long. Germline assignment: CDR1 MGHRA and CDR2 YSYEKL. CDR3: CASSQKTPIMGTGELFF. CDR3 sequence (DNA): TGCGCCAGCAGCCAGAAGACTCCTATAATGGGGACCGGGGAGCTGTTTTTT.

The CDR3 protein is CASSPALDGYGYTF. The CDR3 DNA sequence: TGTGCCAGCTCACCAGCCCTTGACGGGTATGGCTACACCTTC. V gene TRBV18 combines with J gene TRBJ1-2, with D hard to call. This CDR3 has 14 amino acids. V gave up 2 bases and J gave up 5 bases, with 12 bases separating them. The germline V gene encodes CDR1 KGHSH and CDR2 LQKENI.

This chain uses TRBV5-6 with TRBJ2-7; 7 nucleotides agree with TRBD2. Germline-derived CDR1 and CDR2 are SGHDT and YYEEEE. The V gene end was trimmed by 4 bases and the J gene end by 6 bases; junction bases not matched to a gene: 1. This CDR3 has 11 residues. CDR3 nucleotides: TGTGCCAGCAGCGGGAGGGGCGAGCAGTACTTC. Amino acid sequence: CASSGRGEQYF.

The CDR3 spells CASSYGNYNSPLHF. For the CDR3, the DNA is TGTGCCAGCAGTTACGGGAACTATAATTCACCCCTCCACTTT. The J gene is TRBJ1-6, the V gene TRBV6-2 or TRBV6-3; D not certain. Trimming removed 2 bases from V and 3 bases from J, with 5 bases in between. CDR3 length: 14 residues. CDR1 MNHEY and CDR2 SVGEGT come from the germline V gene.

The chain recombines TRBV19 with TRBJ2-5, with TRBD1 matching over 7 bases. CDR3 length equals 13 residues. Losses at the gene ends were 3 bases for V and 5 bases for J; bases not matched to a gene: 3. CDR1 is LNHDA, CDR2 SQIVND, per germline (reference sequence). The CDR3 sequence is CASSIFRGETQYF. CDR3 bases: TGTGCCAGTAGTATTTTCAGGGGGGAGACCCAGTACTTC.

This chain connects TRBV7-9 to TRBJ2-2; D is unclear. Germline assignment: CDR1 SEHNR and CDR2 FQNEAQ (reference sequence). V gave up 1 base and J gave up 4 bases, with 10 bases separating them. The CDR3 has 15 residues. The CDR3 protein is CASSLGTGPTGELFF. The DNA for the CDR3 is TGTGCCAGCAGCTTAGGTACGGGTCCCACCGGGGAGCTGTTTTTT.

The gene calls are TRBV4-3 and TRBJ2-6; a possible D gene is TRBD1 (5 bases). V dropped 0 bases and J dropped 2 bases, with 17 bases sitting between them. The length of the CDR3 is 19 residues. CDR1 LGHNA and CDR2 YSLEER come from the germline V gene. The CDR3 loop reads CASSQDDGHGLTGANVLTF. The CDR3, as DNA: TGCGCCAGCAGCCAAGATGATGGACACGGCTTGACTGGGGCCAACGTCCTGACTTTC.

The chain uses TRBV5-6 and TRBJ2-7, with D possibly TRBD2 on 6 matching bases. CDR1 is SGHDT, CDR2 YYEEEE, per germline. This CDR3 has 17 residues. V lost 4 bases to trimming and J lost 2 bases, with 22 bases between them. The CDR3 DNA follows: TGTGCCAGCAGCCCTACCCAGCGGGCGCGGGTTACCTACGAGCAGTACTTC. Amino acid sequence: CASSPTQRARVTYEQYF. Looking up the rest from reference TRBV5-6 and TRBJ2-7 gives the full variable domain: DAGVTQSPTHLIKTRGQQVTLRCSPKSGHDTVSWYQQALGQGPQFIFQYYEEEERQRGNFPDRFSGHQFPNYSSELNVNALLLGDSALYLCASSPTQRARVTYEQYFGPGTRLTVT.

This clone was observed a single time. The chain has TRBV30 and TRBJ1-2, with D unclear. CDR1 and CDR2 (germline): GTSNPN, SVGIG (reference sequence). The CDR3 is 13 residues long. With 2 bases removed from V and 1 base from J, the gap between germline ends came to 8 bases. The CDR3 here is CAWSQKFNYGYTF. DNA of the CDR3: TGTGCCTGGAGTCAGAAATTTAACTATGGCTACACCTTC.

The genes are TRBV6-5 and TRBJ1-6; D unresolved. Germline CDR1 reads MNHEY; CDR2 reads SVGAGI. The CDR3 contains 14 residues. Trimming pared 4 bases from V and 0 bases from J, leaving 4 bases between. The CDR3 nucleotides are TGTGCCAGCAGTTCCCTCTCCTATAATTCACCCCTCCACTTT. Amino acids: CASSSLSYNSPLHF.

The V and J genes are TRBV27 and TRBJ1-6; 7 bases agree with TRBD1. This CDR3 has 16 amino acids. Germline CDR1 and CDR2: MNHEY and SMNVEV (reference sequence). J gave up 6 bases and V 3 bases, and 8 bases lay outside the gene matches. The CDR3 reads CASSFYRGGSNSPLHF. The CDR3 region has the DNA TGTGCCAGCAGTTTCTACAGGGGTGGGAGTAATTCACCCCTCCACTTT.

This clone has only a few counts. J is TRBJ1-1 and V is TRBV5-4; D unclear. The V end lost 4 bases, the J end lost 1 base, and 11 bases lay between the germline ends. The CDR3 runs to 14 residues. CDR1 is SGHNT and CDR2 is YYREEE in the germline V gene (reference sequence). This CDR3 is CASSQRPQNTEAFF. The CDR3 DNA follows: TGTGCCAGCAGCCAGAGACCACAGAACACTGAAGCTTTCTTT.